Described below is a single T cell receptor beta chain sequence and its context. Profiling relied on immunoSEQ multiplex PCR, and the TCRdb table lists in-frame clones only, not all of them. The data hold some 80,000 clones, with roughly 88% observed a single time. This record comes from a study of blood T cell repertoires in COVID-19. Germline loops: CDR1 SGHAT, CDR2 FQNNGV. Deletions cut 5 bases from V and 6 bases from J, with 11 bases between. There are 13 residues in the CDR3. The sample consisted of peripheral blood. The receptor was derived from a human donor in a cohort sampled during active COVID-19. V usage is TRBV11-2 and J usage is TRBJ2-1; D may be TRBD2 (5 bases). The CDR3 protein is CASSRRRGNEQFF. CDR3 sequence (DNA): TGTGCCAGCAGCCGGCGTCGGGGCAATGAGCAGTTCTTC.